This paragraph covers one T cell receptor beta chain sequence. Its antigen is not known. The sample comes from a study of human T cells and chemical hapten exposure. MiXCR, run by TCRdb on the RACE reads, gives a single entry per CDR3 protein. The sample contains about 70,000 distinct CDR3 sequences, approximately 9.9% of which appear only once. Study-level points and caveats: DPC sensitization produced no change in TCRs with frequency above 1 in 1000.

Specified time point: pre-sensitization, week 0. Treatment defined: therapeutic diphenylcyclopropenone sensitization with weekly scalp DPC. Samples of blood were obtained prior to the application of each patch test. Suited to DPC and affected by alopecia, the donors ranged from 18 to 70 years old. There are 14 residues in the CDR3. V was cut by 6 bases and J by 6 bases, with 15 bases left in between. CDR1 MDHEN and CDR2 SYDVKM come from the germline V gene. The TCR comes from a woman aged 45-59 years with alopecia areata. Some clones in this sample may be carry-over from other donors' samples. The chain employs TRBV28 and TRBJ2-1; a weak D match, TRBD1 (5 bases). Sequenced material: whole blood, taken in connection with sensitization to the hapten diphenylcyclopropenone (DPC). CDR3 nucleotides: TGTGCCAGCAGCATCGCCAGGGTGGCCAATGAGCAGTTCTTC. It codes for CASSIARVANEQFF.